This T cell receptor (beta chain) was obtained from a study of blood T cells in healthy people across ages. Findings and caveats of the study: Expanded clonotype shifts may have been confounded, as the donors had an unknown CMV status.

Concerning this clonotype: Its antigen is as yet unknown.

The second PCR ran roughly 6 to 12 cycles with a sample-barcoded 5' primer and J-beta primers. Each CDR3 protein gets one entry after TCRdb re-called the 5' RACE reads with MiXCR. The top ten clones hold approximately 32% of a sample with fewer than 800,000 distinct CDR3 sequences, 49% of them seen once. The study recruited healthy Caucasian donors from Russia who were aged about 6 to 95. Germline CDR1 GTSNPN, CDR2 SVGIG (reference sequence). Between the trimmed V and J ends, which lost 5 bases and 7 bases, there was a span of 13 bases. This CDR3 region has 12 residues. Sequenced sample: blood. This TCR derives from a woman aged 55-75 years in good health. V is TRBV30 and J is TRBJ2-3; possibly TRBD2 for D (5 bases). The CDR3 nucleotides read TGTGCCTGGCTGGTGGGGAGAAATACGCAGTATTTT. This gives the protein CAWLVGRNTQYF.